This T cell receptor (beta chain) was recovered during a study of breast tumors, draining lymph nodes, adjacent tissues. General study results and limits: Data fit most tumor T cells coming from lymph node, expanding in tumor. Tumor repertoires ranked between lymph nodes and nontumor tissue in diversity, with V and J gene preferences.

TCRdb re-analysed the multiplex PCR reads in MiXCR, keeping a single row per CDR3 protein. The table shows approximately 100,000 distinct CDR3 sequences, with 21% occurring only once. Axillary draining lymph nodes of breast cancer patients supplied the node samples. At least ten counts were recorded for this clonotype. Its antigen is not known. The sample taken for sequencing was axillary lymph node tissue. This clonotype was obtained from a female donor with breast cancer. Some clones in this sample may be carry-over from other donors' samples.

The CDR3 here is CASSRGTADWETQYF. The CDR3 DNA is TGCGCCAGCAGCCGCGGGACAGCCGACTGGGAGACCCAGTACTTC. The chain has TRBV5-1 and TRBJ2-5; TRBD1 is a possible D gene (7 bases). Germline values: CDR1 SGHRS, CDR2 YFSETQ. The CDR3 contains 15 residues. Deletions cut 4 bases from V and 5 bases from J, with 18 bases between.